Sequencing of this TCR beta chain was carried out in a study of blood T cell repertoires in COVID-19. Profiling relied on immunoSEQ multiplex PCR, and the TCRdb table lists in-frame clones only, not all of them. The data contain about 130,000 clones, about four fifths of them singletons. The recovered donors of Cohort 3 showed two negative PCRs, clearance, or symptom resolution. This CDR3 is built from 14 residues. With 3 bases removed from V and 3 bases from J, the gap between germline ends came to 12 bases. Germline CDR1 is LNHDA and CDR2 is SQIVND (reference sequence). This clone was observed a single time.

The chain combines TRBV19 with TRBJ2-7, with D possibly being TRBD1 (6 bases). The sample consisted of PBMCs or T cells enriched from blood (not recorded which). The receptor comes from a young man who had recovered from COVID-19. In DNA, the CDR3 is TGTGCCAGTAGTATGGGGACAACTTTCTACGAGCAGTACTTC. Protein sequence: CASSMGTTFYEQYF.